Given below is one TCR beta chain in context. The CDR3 runs 15 residues. V was pared by 1 base and J by 6 bases, with 5 bases of the junction left unmatched. CDR1 LGHDT and CDR2 YNNKEL come from the germline V gene (reference sequence). This entry belongs to a study of blood T cell repertoires in COVID-19. TCRdb keeps only in-frame clones here, not all; method: immunoSEQ multiplex PCR. Of about 240,000 clones listed, 85% are singletons. This receptor was taken from a woman in her fifties or sixties with active or convalescent COVID-19. The gene calls are TRBV3-1 (or the pseudogene TRBV3-2) and TRBJ1-5; 8 bases line up with TRBD1. Sequencing was carried out using peripheral blood. The CDR3 reads CASSQVAGGGQPQHF. The CDR3 DNA reads TGTGCCAGCAGCCAAGTAGCAGGGGGCGGTCAGCCCCAGCATTTT.